These 16 T cell receptor beta chains share one sample of origin, sequenced in a study of blood T cell repertoires in COVID-19. TCRdb keeps only in-frame clones here, not all; method: immunoSEQ multiplex PCR. In the table there are fewer than 300,000 clones, over 70% of which are singletons. The material sequenced was peripheral blood. These receptors all stem from an elderly man with acute or convalescent COVID-19.

The V call is TRBV7-9, the J call TRBJ2-1, with TRBD1 matching 8 bases. CDR1 and CDR2 from the germline V gene are SEHNR and FQNEAQ (reference sequence). J gave up 9 bases and V 2 bases, and 9 bases lay outside the gene matches. CDR3 length: 15 residues. CDR3 DNA sequence: TGTGCCAGCAGCTTAACACAGGGGGGTTATGGTGAGCAGTTCTTC. It is translated as CASSLTQGGYGEQFF.

This clone was seen a few times. CDR3 loop: CASKGDSNYGYTF. In nucleotides, the CDR3 is TGTGCCAGCAAAGGGGATTCTAACTATGGCTACACCTTC. The J gene is TRBJ1-2, the V gene TRBV2, with D perhaps TRBD1 (5 bases). This CDR3 spans 13 amino acids. Per the germline V gene, CDR1 is SNHLY and CDR2 is FYNNEI. The germline V and J ends were trimmed by 7 bases and 0 bases, with 9 bases remaining between them.

The chain employs TRBV7-2 and TRBJ2-7; 10 bases are a match to TRBD1. Germline CDR1 and CDR2: SGHTA and FQGNSA. Losses at the gene ends were 3 bases for V and 1 base for J; bases not matched to a gene: 3. This CDR3 is 15 amino acids long. DNA of the CDR3: TGTGCCAGCAGCTTGACAGGGGGCAAGTCCTACGAGCAGTACTTC. Translation gives CASSLTGGKSYEQYF.

This clone showed up just a few times. The CDR3 here is CASSAEGTVTYEQYF. The CDR3 DNA follows: TGTGCCAGCAGCGCGGAGGGTACGGTGACCTACGAGCAGTACTTC. The chain recombines TRBV5-6 with TRBJ2-7; D might be TRBD2 (6 bases). Trimming shortened V by 4 bases and J by 2 bases, and 16 bases separated the two germline ends. This CDR3 is 15 amino acids long. Germline V gene data show CDR1 as SGHDT and CDR2 as YYEEEE.

The chain links TRBV19 to TRBJ2-2; 9 bases match TRBD1. Germline loops: CDR1 LNHDA, CDR2 SQIVND (reference sequence). CDR3 length: 15 residues. With V trimmed by 5 bases and J by 5 bases, 6 bases remained unmatched. CDR3 sequence reads: CASSEQGATTGELFF. The CDR3 DNA sequence: TGTGCCAGTAGTGAACAGGGGGCCACGACCGGGGAGCTGTTTTTT. Looking up the rest from reference TRBV19 and TRBJ2-2 gives the full variable domain: DGGITQSPKYLFRKEGQNVTLSCEQNLNHDAMYWYRQDPGQGLRLIYYSQIVNDFQKGDIAEGYSVSREKKESFPLTVTSAQKNPTAFYLCASSEQGATTGELFFGEGSRLTVL.

The J gene is TRBJ1-5, the V gene TRBV19; 10 nucleotides line up with TRBD1. V lost 6 bases to trimming and J lost 2 bases; unmatched junction nucleotides: 1. Germline V gives CDR1 LNHDA, CDR2 SQIVND (reference sequence). The CDR3 has 14 residues. The CDR3 DNA reads TGTGCCAGTAGGACAGGGGGCGGCAATCAGCCCCAGCATTTT. Protein: CASRTGGGNQPQHF. Complete variable domain (other parts from reference TRBV19 and TRBJ1-5): DGGITQSPKYLFRKEGQNVTLSCEQNLNHDAMYWYRQDPGQGLRLIYYSQIVNDFQKGDIAEGYSVSREKKESFPLTVTSAQKNPTAFYLCASRTGGGNQPQHFGDGTRLSIL.

The chain uses TRBV9 and TRBJ2-6; no clear D. Germline V gene data show CDR1 as SGDLS and CDR2 as YYNGEE. The CDR3 extends over 16 amino acids. V lost 0 bases and J lost 0, with 7 bases in between. CDR3 sequence: CASSVAHYSGANVLTF. CDR3 nucleotide sequence: TGTGCCAGCAGCGTAGCTCACTACTCTGGGGCCAACGTCCTGACTTTC.

The V gene is TRBV5-6, the J gene TRBJ1-6; D gene unclear. Germline CDR1 reads SGHDT; CDR2 reads YYEEEE. V was cut by 3 bases and J by 9 bases, with 19 bases left in between. The CDR3 loop spans 16 amino acids. The CDR3 reads CASSSSPTEIFSPLHF. CDR3 coding DNA: TGTGCCAGCAGCTCCTCTCCAACAGAGATCTTTTCACCCCTCCACTTT.

This clone was detected only once. This chain links TRBV6-5 with TRBJ2-7; D is perhaps TRBD2 (5 bases). Per germline, CDR1 MNHEY and CDR2 SVGAGI. V was cut by 6 bases and J by 3 bases, with 6 bases left in between. The CDR3 length is 11 residues. CDR3 DNA: TGTGCCAGCAGGGGAGACTACGAGCAGTACTTC. Protein: CASRGDYEQYF.

This chain joins TRBV18 and TRBJ1-2, with TRBD1 as a possible D gene (6 bases). Germline values: CDR1 KGHSH, CDR2 LQKENI. The V gene lost 3 bases and the J gene lost 4 bases, with 15 bases spanning the gap. CDR3 length: 15 amino acids. The CDR3 spells CASSPHRDPLYGYTF. The DNA of the CDR3 is TGTGCCAGCTCACCTCACAGGGACCCACTCTATGGCTACACCTTC.

The chain has TRBV5-1 and TRBJ1-6, with 8 positions matching TRBD1. The CDR3 sequence is 16 residues long. CDR1 and CDR2 from the germline V gene are SGHRS and YFSETQ. With V trimmed by 1 base and J by 8 bases, 8 bases remained unmatched. This CDR3 reads CASSLTTGEVYSPLHF. CDR3 nucleotides: TGCGCCAGCAGCTTGACGACAGGGGAAGTGTATTCACCCCTCCACTTT. Using reference TRBV5-1 and TRBJ1-6 for the parts outside the CDR3, the full variable domain is KAGVTQTPRYLIKTRGQQVTLSCSPISGHRSVSWYQQTPGQGLQFLFEYFSETQRNKGNFPGRFSGRQFSNSRSEMNVSTLELGDSALYLCASSLTTGEVYSPLHFGNGTRLTVT.

The V and J genes are TRBV29-1 and TRBJ2-3, with D possibly TRBD2 on 6 matching bases. With 8 bases removed from V and 2 bases from J, the gap between germline ends came to 20 bases. The CDR3 covers 15 residues. Looked up from germline, CDR1 is SQVTM and CDR2 is ANQGSEA. Here the CDR3 DNA reads TGCAGCTTCCGGGGAGGAGAACGGACCACAGATACGCAGTATTTT. This gives the protein CSFRGGERTTDTQYF.

This clone was seen only once. The rearrangement links TRBV7-9 to TRBJ1-4; no reliable D call. Trimming pared 0 bases from V and 6 bases from J, leaving 11 bases between. Germline V CDR1 and CDR2: SEHNR, FQNEAQ (reference sequence). The CDR3 is made up of 15 amino acids. The CDR3: CASSLAEVADEKLFF. CDR3 nucleotide sequence: TGTGCCAGCAGCTTAGCTGAGGTAGCCGATGAAAAACTGTTTTTT.

The chain links TRBV28 to TRBJ2-7; D is undetermined. The CDR3 consists of 14 residues. Between the trimmed V and J ends, which lost 3 bases and 0 bases, there was a span of 9 bases. Germline assignment: CDR1 MDHEN and CDR2 SYDVKM. The CDR3 DNA follows: TGTGCCAGCAGTTTTCTTATAGTCTCCTACGAGCAGTACTTC. Encoded protein: CASSFLIVSYEQYF.

The chain combines TRBV27 with TRBJ1-2; TRBD1 matches at 11 bases. The CDR3 is 16 amino acids. Germline values: CDR1 MNHEY, CDR2 SMNVEV (reference sequence). Trimming took 5 bases from V and 5 from J; bases not matched to a gene: 10. The CDR3 nucleotides read TGTGCCAGCAGTGGGACAGGGGGAGTAGTTCCGTATGGCTACACCTTC. Translation: CASSGTGGVVPYGYTF.

The chain uses TRBV5-1 and TRBJ1-4; 11 nucleotides line up with TRBD1. Germline lookup yields CDR1 SGHRS and CDR2 YFSETQ. Trimming removed 4 bases from V and 8 bases from J; junction bases left unmatched: 10. The CDR3 has 16 amino acids. CDR3 nucleotide sequence: TGCGCCAGCAGCCGCGGGACAGGGGGAAGTAGGGAAAAACTGTTTTTT. This gives the protein CASSRGTGGSREKLFF. Supplemented by reference TRBV5-1 and TRBJ1-4, the full variable domain reads KAGVTQTPRYLIKTRGQQVTLSCSPISGHRSVSWYQQTPGQGLQFLFEYFSETQRNKGNFPGRFSGRQFSNSRSEMNVSTLELGDSALYLCASSRGTGGSREKLFFGSGTQLSVL.